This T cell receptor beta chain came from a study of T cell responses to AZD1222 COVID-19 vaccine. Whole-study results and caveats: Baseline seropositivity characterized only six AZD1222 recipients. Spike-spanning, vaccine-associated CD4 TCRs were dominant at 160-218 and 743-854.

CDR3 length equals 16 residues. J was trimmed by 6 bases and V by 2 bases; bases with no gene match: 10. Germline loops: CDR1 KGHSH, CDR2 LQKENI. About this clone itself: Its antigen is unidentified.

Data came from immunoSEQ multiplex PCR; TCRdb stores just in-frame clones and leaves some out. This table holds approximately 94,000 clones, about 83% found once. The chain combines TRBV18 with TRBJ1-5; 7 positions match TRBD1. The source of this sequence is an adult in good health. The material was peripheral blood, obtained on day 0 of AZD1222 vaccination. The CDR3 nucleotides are TGTGCCAGCTCACCAATCAGAGACAGGGTGGGTCAGCCCCAGCATTTT. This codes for CASSPIRDRVGQPQHF.